This TCR beta chain was observed in a study of blood T cell repertoires in COVID-19. Repertoires were generated with immunoSEQ multiplex PCR, while TCRdb's copy carries only in-frame clones and drops some. The profile covers a few hundred thousand clones, with 88% appearing a single time and 0.99% taken by the ten largest. Worth noting for this clone: Other DNA sequences in this specimen translate into the identical CDR3.

In germline, CDR1 is SGHTA, CDR2 FQGNSA. The CDR3 has 13 residues. With 3 bases removed from V and 2 bases from J, the gap between germline ends came to 7 bases. The gene calls are TRBV7-2 and TRBJ2-5; D not resolved. This TCR was recovered from a woman between 40 and 55 years old who had recovered from COVID-19. The sample was peripheral blood. CDR3: CASSLGQQETQYF. CDR3 nucleotide sequence: TGTGCCAGCAGCTTGGGCCAACAAGAGACCCAGTACTTC.